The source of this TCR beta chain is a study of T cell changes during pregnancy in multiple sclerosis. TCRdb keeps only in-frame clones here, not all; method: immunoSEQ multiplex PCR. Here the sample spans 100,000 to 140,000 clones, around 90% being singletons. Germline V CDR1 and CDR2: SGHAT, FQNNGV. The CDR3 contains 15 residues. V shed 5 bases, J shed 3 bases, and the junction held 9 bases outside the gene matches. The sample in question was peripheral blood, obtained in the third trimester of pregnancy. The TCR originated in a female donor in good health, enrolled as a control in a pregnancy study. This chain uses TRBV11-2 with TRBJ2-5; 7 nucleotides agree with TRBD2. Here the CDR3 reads CASSRIGLVEETQYF. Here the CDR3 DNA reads TGTGCCAGCAGCCGGATCGGACTAGTCGAAGAGACCCAGTACTTC.